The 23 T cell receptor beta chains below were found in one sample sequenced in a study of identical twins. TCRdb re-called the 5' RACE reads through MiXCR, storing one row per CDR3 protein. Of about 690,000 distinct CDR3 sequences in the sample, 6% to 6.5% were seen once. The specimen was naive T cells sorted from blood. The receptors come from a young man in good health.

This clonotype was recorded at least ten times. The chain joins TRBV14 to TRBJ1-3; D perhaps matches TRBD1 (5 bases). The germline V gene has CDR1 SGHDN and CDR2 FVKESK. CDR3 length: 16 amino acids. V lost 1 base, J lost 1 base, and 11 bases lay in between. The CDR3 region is CASSQVRGRSGNTIYF. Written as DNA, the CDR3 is TGTGCCAGCAGCCAAGTACGGGGACGGTCTGGAAACACCATATATTTT.

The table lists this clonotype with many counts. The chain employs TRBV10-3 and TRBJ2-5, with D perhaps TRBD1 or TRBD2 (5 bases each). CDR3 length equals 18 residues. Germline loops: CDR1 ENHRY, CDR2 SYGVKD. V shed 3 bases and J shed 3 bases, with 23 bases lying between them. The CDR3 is CAISDLGVGVRTKETQYF. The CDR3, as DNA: TGTGCCATCAGTGATCTGGGGGTGGGAGTCAGAACGAAAGAGACCCAGTACTTC.

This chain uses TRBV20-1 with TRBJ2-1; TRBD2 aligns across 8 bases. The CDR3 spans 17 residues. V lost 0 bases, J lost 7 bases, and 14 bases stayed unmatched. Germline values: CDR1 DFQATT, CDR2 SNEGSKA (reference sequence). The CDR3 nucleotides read TGCAGTGCTAGAGATACTAGCGGAGGGGGGACTTTGAATGAGCAGTTCTTC. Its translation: CSARDTSGGGTLNEQFF.

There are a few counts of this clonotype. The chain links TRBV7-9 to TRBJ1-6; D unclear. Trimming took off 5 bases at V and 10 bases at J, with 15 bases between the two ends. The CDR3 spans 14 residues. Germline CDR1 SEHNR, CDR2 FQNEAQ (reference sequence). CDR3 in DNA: TGTGCCAGCAGCCCTTCCCAGGTGCGATCACCCCTCCACTTT. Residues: CASSPSQVRSPLHF.

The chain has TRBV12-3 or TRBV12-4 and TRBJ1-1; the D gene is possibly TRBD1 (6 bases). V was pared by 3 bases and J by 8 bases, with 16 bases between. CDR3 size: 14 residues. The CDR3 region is CASSFWGAGVEAFF. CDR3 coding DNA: TGTGCCAGCAGTTTTTGGGGGGCAGGGGTAGAAGCTTTCTTT.

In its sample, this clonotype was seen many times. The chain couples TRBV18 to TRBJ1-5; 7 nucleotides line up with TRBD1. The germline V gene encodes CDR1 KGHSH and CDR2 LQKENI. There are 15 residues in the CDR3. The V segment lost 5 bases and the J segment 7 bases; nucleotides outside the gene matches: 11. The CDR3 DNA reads TGTGCCAGCTCAGCTACAGGGGCGGGAGGCCAGCCCCAGCATTTT. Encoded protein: CASSATGAGGQPQHF.

The CDR3, as DNA: TGTGCCAGCAGCTCACCGGGACTAGCCTGGGGTGAGCAGTTCTTC. Translation: CASSSPGLAWGEQFF. The chain has TRBV11-1 and TRBJ2-1; TRBD2 matches at 9 bases. The germline gives CDR1 SGHAT, CDR2 FQDESV (reference sequence). Trimming at V came to 4 bases and at J to 9 bases, leaving 10 bases not matched to a gene. The CDR3 has 15 amino acids.

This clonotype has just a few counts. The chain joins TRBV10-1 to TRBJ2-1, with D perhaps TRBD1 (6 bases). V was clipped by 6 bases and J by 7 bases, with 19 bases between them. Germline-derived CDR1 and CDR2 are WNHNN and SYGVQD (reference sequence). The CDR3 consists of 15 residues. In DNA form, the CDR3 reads TGCGCCAGCAGGGCCACTCAGGGGATTTTGAATGAGCAGTTCTTC. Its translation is CASRATQGILNEQFF.

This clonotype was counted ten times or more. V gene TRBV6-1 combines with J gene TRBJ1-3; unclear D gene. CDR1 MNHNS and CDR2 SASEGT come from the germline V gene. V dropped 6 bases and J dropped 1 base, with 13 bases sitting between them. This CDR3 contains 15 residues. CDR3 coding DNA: TGTGCCAGCAGCTCCCGCGTGGGGTCTGGAAACACCATATATTTT. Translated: CASSSRVGSGNTIYF.

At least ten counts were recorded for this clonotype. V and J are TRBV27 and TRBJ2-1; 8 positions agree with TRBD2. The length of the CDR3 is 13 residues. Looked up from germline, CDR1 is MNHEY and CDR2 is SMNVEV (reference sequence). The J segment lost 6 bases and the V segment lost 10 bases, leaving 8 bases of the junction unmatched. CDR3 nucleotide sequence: TGTGCCACCACCCGGGGGGGAGGCAATGAGCAGTTCTTC. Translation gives CATTRGGGNEQFF.

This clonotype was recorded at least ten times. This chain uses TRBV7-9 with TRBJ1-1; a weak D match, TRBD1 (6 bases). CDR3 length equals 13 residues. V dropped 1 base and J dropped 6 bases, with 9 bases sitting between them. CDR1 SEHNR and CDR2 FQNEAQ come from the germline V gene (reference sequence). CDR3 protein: CASSLEGGSEAFF. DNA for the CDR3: TGTGCCAGCAGCTTAGAGGGGGGCTCTGAAGCTTTCTTT. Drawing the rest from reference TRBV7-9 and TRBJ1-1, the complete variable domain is DTGVSQNPRHKITKRGQNVTFRCDPISEHNRLYWYRQTLGQGPEFLTYFQNEAQLEKSRLLSDRFSAERPKGSFSTLEIQRTEQGDSAMYLCASSLEGGSEAFFGQGTRLTVV.

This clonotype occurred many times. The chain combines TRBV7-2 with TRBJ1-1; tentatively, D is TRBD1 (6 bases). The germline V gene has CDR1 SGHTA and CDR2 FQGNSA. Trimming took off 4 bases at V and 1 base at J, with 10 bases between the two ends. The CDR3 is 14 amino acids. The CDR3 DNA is TGTGCCAGCAGCTCACCGGGGGCGAACACTGAAGCTTTCTTT. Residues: CASSSPGANTEAFF.

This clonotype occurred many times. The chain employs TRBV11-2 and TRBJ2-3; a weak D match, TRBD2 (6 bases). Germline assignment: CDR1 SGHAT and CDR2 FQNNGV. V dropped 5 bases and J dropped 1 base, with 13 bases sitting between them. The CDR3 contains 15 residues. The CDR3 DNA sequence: TGTGCCAGCAGCCCGAGACTAGTGGGCACAGATACGCAGTATTTT. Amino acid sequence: CASSPRLVGTDTQYF.

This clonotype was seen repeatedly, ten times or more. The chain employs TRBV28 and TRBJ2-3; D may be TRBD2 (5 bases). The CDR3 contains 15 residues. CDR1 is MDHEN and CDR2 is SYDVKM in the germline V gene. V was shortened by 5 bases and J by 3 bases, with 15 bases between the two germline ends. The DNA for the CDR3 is TGTGCCAGCAGTCCTACTAGGATTTCAACAGATACGCAGTATTTT. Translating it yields CASSPTRISTDTQYF.

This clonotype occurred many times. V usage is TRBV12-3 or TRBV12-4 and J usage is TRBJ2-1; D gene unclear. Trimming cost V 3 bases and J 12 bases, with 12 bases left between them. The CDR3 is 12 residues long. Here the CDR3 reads CASSLSVTRQFF. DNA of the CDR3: TGTGCCAGCAGTTTGTCGGTCACGCGGCAGTTCTTC.

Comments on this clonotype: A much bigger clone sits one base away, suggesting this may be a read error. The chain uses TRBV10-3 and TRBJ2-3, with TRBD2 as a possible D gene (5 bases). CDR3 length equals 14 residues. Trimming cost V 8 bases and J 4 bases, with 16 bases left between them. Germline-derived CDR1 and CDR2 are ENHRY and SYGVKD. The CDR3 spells CAIFAGGNADTQYF. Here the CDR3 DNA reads TGTGCCATCTTTGCGGGCGGAAACGCAGATACGCAGTATTTT.

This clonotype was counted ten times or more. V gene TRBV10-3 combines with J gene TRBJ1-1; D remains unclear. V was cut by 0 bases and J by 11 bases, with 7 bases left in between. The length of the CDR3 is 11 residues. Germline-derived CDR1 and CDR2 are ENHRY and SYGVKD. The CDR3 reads CAISESGKAFF. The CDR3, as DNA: TGTGCCATCAGTGAGTCGGGCAAGGCTTTCTTT.

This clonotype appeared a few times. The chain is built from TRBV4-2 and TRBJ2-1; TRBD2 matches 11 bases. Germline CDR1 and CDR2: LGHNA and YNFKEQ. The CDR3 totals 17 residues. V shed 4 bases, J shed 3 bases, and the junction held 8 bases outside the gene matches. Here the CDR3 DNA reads TGTGCCAGCAGCCCATACACTAGCGGGAGCCTCTACAATGAGCAGTTCTTC. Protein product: CASSPYTSGSLYNEQFF.

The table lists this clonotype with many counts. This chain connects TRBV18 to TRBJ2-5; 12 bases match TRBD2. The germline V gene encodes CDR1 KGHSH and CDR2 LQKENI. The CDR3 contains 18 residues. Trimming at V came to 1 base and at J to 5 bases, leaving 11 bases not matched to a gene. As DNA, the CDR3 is TGTGCCAGCTCACCACGCGTAGGACTAGCGGGAATCCAGGAGACCCAGTACTTC. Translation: CASSPRVGLAGIQETQYF.

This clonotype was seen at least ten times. CDR3 nucleotides: TGCAGTGTGCGGCCGGCGGTCACCGGGGAGCTGTTTTTT. It is translated as CSVRPAVTGELFF. V usage is TRBV20-1 and J usage is TRBJ2-2, with D unclear. The CDR3 is 13 residues long. V was cut by 7 bases and J by 4 bases, with 13 bases left in between. The germline V gene has CDR1 DFQATT and CDR2 SNEGSKA (reference sequence).

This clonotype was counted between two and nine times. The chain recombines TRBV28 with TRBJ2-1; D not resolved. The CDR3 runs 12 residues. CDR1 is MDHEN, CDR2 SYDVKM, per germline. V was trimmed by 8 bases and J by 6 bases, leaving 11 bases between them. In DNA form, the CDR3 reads TGTGCCAGCCTTCAACCCCCCAATGAGCAGTTCTTC. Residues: CASLQPPNEQFF.

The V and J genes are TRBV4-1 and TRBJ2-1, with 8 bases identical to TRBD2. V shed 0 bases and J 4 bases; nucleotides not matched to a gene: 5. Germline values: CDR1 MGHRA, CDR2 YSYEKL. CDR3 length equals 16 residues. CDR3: CASSQDPSGLYNEQFF. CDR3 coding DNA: TGCGCCAGCAGCCAAGATCCTAGCGGGTTATACAATGAGCAGTTCTTC.

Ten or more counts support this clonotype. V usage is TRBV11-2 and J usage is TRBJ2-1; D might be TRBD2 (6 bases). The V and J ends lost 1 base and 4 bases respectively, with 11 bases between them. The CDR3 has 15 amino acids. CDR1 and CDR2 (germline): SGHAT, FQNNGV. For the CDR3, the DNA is TGTGCCAGCAGCTTAGGGACTACCTTTTACAATGAGCAGTTCTTC. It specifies CASSLGTTFYNEQFF.